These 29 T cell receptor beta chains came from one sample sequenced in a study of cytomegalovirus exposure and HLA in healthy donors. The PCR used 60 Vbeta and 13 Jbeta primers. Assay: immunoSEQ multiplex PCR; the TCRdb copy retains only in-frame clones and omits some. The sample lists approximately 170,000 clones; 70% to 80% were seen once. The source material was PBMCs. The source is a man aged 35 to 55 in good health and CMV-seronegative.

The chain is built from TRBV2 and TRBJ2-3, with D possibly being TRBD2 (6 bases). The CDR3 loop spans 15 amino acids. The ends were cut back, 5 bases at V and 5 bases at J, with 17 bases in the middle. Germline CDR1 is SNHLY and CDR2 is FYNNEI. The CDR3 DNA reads TGTGCCAGCAGTTACATGACGGGAGATTTAGATACGCAGTATTTT. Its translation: CASSYMTGDLDTQYF.

The CDR3 loop reads CASRASGQGDNEQFF. The CDR3 DNA reads as TGTGCCAGCAGGGCCTCCGGACAGGGAGACAATGAGCAGTTCTTC. V usage is TRBV6-6 and J usage is TRBJ2-1, with 8 bases that match TRBD1. Per the germline V gene, CDR1 is MNHNY and CDR2 is SVGAGI (reference sequence). Losses at the gene ends were 6 bases for V and 5 bases for J; bases not matched to a gene: 9. This CDR3 has 15 amino acids.

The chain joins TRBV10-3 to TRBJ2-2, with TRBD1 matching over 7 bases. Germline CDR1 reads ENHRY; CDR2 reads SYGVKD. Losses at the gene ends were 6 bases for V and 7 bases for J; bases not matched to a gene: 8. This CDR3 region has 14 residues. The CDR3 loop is CAIRAGGDIGELFF. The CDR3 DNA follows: TGTGCCATCAGGGCAGGGGGAGACATCGGGGAGCTGTTTTTT.

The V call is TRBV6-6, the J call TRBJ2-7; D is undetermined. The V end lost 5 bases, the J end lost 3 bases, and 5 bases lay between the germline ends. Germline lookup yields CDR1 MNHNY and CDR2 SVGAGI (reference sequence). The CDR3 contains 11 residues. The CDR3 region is CASSAYYEQYF. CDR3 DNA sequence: TGTGCCAGCAGTGCCTACTACGAGCAGTACTTC.

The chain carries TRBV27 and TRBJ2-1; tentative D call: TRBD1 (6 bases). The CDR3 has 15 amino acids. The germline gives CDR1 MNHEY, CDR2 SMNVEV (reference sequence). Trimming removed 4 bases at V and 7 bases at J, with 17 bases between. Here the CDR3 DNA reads TGTGCCAGCAGTTCCCAGATGGACAGTAGGAATGAGCAGTTCTTC. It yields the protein CASSSQMDSRNEQFF.

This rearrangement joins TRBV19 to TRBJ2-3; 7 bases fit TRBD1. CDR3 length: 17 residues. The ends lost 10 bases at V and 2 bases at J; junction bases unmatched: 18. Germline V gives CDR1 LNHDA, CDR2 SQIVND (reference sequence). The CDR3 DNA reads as TGTGCCACCCTAGGGGGCGGACCCTCCACCTTCACAGATACGCAGTATTTT. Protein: CATLGGGPSTFTDTQYF.

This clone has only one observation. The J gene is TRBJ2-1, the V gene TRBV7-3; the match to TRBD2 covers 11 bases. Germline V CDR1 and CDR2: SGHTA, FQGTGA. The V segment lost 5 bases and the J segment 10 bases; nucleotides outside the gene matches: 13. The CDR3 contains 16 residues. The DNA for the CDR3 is TGTGCCAGCAGCCCTAACGTTGGGCTAGCGGGAGGCGAGCAGTTCTTC. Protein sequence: CASSPNVGLAGGEQFF.

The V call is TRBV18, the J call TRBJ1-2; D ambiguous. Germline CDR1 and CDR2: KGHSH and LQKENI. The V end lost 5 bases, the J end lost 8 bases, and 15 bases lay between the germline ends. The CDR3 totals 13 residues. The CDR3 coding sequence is TGTGCCAGCTCAGGGTCCCTATTGGAGGGCTACACCTTC. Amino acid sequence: CASSGSLLEGYTF. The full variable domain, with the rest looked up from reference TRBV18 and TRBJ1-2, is NAGVMQNPRHLVRRRGQEARLRCSPMKGHSHVYWYRQLPEEGLKFMVYLQKENIIDESGMPKERFSAEFPKEGPSILRIQQVVRGDSAAYFCASSGSLLEGYTFGSGTRLTVV.

The CDR3 reads CAWSKREGVIRKFF. The DNA of the CDR3 is TGTGCCTGGTCAAAGCGGGAAGGCGTCATAAGGAAGTTCTTC. The rearrangement joins TRBV30 to TRBJ2-1; 7 bases match TRBD2. In germline, CDR1 is GTSNPN, CDR2 SVGIG (reference sequence). Germline trimming cut 5 bases from V and 14 bases from J; bases unmatched to any gene: 18. The CDR3 loop spans 14 amino acids.

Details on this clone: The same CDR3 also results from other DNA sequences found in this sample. The CDR3 DNA sequence: TGTGCCAGCAGTCTAGTTGGGAACACTGAAGCTTTCTTT. Its protein product is CASSLVGNTEAFF. V usage is TRBV28 and J usage is TRBJ1-1; D is unresolved. V lost 5 bases and J 1 base, leaving 8 bases between the germline ends. This CDR3 has 13 amino acids. Germline-derived CDR1 and CDR2 are MDHEN and SYDVKM.

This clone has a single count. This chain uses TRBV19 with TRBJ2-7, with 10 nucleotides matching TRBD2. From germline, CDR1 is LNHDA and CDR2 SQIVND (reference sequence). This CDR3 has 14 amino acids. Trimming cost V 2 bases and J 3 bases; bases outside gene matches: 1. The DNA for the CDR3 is TGTGCCAGTAGTATATTAGCGGGAGGCTACGAGCAGTACTTC. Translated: CASSILAGGYEQYF.

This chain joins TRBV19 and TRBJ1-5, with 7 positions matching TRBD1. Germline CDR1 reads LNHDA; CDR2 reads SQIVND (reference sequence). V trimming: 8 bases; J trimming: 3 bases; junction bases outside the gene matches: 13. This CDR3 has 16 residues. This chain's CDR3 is CASSEGYRGYNQPQHF. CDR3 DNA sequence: TGTGCCAGTTCCGAGGGTTACAGGGGATACAATCAGCCCCAGCATTTT.

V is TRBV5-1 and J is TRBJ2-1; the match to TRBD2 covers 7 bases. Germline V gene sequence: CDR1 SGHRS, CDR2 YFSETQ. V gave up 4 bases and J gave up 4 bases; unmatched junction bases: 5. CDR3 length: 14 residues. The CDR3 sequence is CASSATSDYNEQFF. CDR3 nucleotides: TGCGCCAGCAGCGCAACTAGCGATTACAATGAGCAGTTCTTC.

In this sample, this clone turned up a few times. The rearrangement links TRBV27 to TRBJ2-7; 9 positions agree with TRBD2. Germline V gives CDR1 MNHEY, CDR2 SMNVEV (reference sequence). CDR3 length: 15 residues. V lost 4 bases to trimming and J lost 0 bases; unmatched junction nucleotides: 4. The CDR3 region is CASSSLAGSSYEQYF. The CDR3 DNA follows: TGTGCCAGCAGTTCCCTAGCGGGAAGCTCCTACGAGCAGTACTTC.

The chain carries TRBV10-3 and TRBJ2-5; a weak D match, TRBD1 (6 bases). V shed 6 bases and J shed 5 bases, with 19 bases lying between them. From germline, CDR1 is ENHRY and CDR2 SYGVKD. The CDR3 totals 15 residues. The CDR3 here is CAIRDSERGGETQYF. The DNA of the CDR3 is TGTGCCATCAGGGACAGTGAAAGGGGCGGGGAGACCCAGTACTTC.

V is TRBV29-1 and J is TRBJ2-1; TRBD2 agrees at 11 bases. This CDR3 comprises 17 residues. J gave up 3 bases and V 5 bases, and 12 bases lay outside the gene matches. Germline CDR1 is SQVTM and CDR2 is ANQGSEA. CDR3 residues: CSVLGLAGGRSYNEQFF. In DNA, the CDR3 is TGCAGCGTTTTAGGACTAGCGGGCGGCAGAAGCTACAATGAGCAGTTCTTC.

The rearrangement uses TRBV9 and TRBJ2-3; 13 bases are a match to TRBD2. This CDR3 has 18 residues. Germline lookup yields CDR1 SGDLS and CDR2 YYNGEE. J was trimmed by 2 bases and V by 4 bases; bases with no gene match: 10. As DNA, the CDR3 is TGTGCCAGCAGCCCGGGACTAGCGGGACCGTCCCACACAGATACGCAGTATTTT. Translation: CASSPGLAGPSHTDTQYF.

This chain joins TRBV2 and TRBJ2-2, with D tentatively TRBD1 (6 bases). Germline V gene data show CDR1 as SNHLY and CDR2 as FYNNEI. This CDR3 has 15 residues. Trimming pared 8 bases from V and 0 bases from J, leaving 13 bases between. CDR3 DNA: TGTGCCAGCCTATTCGACAGGTCGAACACCGGGGAGCTGTTTTTT. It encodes CASLFDRSNTGELFF.

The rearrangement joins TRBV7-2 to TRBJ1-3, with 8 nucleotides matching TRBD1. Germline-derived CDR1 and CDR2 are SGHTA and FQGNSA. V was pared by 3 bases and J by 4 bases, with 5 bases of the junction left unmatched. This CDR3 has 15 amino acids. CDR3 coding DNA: TGTGCCAGCAGCTTCAGGGGGCTTAGGGGAAACACCATATATTTT. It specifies CASSFRGLRGNTIYF.

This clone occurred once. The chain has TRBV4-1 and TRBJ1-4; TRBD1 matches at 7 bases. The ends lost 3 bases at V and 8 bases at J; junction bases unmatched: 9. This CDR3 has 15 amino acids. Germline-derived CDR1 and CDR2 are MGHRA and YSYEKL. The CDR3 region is CASSHDSTGREKLFF. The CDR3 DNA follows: TGCGCCAGCAGCCACGATTCGACAGGGCGGGAAAAACTGTTTTTT.

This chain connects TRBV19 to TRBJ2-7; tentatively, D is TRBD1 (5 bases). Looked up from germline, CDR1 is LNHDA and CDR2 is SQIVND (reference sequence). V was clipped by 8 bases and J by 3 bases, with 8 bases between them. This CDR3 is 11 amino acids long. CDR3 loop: CASEQGYEQYF. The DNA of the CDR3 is TGTGCCAGTGAGCAGGGCTACGAGCAGTACTTC.

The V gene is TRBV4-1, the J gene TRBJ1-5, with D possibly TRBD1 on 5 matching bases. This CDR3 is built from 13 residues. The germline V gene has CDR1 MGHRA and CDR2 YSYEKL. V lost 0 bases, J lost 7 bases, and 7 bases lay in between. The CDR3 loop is CASSQEGAQPQHF. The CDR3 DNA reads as TGCGCCAGCAGCCAAGAAGGGGCCCAGCCCCAGCATTTT.

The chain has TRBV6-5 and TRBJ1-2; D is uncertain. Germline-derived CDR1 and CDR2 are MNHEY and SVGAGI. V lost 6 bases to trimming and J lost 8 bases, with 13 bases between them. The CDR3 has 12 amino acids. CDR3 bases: TGTGCCAGCAGGAAGGGAGACCGCGGCTACACCTTC. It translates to CASRKGDRGYTF.

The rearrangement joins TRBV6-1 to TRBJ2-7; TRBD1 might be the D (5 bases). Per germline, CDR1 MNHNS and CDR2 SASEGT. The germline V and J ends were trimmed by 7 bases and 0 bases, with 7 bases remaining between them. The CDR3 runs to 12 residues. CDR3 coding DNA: TGTGCCAGCAAAGACAGCTCCTACGAGCAGTACGTC. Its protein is CASKDSSYEQYV.

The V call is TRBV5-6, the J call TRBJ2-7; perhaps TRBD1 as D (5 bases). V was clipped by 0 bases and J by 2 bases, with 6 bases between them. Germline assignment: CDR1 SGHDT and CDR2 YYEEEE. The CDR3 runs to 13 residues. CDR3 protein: CASSLGTTYEQYV. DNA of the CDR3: TGTGCCAGCAGCTTGGGGACAACCTACGAGCAGTACGTC.

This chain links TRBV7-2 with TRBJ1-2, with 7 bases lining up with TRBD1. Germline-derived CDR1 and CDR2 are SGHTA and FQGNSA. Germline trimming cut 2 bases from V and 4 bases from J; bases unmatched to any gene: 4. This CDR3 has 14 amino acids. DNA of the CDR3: TGTGCCAGCAGCTTATCACAGGGGTTCTATGGCTACACCTTC. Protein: CASSLSQGFYGYTF.

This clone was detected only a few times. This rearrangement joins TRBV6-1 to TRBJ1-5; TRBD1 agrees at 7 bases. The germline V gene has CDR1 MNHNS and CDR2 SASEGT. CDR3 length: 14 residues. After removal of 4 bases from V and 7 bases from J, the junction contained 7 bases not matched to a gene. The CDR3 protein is CASSVNRGYQPQHF. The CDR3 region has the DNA TGTGCCAGCAGTGTTAACAGGGGATACCAGCCCCAGCATTTT.

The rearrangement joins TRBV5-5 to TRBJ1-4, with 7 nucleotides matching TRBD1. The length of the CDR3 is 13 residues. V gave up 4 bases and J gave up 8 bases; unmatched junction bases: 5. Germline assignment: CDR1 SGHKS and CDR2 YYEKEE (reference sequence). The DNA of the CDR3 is TGTGCCAGCAGCCCAGGGGGGCAGGAAAAACTGTTTTTT. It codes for CASSPGGQEKLFF.

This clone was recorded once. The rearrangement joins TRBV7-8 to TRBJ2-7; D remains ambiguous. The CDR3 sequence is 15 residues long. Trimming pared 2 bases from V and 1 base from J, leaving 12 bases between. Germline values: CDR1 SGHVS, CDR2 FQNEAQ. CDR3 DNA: TGTGCCAGCAGCTTAAACCCAGGTCAATCCTACGAGCAGTACTTC. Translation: CASSLNPGQSYEQYF.